This paragraph reports one TCR beta chain. The source of the sample is a study of T cells after yellow fever vaccination. The J segment lost 12 bases and the V segment lost 6 bases, leaving 13 bases of the junction unmatched. CDR3 length equals 15 residues. Each CDR3 protein gets one entry after TCRdb re-called the 5' RACE reads with MiXCR. In the table there are a few hundred thousand distinct CDR3 sequences, 17% of which are singletons. The TCR sequence derives from a man between 18 and 35 years old who received the YFV17D yellow fever vaccine. The rearrangement uses TRBV12-3 or TRBV12-4 and TRBJ2-1; 11 bases fit TRBD2. Sample: PBMCs, taken 5 days after the first yellow fever vaccination. The CDR3 DNA follows: TGTGCCAGCAGCCCCGGAGAGGGACTAGCGGTGAGGCAGTTCTTC. It specifies CASSPGEGLAVRQFF.